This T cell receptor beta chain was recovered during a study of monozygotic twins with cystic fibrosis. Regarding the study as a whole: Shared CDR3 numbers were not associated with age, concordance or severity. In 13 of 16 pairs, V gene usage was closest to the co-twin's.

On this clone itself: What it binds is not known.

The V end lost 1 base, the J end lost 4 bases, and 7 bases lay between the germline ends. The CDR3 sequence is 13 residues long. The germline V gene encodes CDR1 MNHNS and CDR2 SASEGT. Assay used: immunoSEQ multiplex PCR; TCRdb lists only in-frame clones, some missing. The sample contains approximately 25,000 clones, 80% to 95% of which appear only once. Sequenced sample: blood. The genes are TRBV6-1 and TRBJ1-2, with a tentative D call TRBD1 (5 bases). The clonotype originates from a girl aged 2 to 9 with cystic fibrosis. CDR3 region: CASSEGGIYGYTF. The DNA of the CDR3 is TGTGCCAGCAGTGAAGGGGGGATCTATGGCTACACCTTC.